Presented here are 8 T cell receptor beta chains from one specimen sequenced in a study of identical twins. TCRdb reanalysed the 5' RACE reads using MiXCR and keeps one entry per CDR3 protein. The table has some 1,600,000 distinct CDR3 sequences, 25% to 35% seen once. The sequenced sample consisted of cord blood. The receptors were sampled from a newborn girl in good health.

The rearrangement joins TRBV20-1 to TRBJ1-6; 7 nucleotides align to TRBD1. Looked up from germline, CDR1 is DFQATT and CDR2 is SNEGSKA (reference sequence). The CDR3 is 15 amino acids. The junction had 8 bases not matched to a gene; V was cut back by 4 bases and J by 5 bases. CDR3 residues: CSATDTQGDNSPLHF. The CDR3 bases are TGCAGTGCTACCGACACGCAGGGGGATAATTCACCCCTCCACTTT.

This clonotype was counted a single time. V usage is TRBV29-1 and J usage is TRBJ2-2; D is unclear. The CDR3 covers 11 residues. Trimming removed 5 bases at V and 5 bases at J, with 6 bases between. Germline V lookup: CDR1 SQVTM, CDR2 ANQGSEA. Here the CDR3 reads CSVWSTGELFF. CDR3 DNA sequence: TGCAGCGTTTGGTCGACCGGGGAGCTGTTTTTT.

The gene calls are TRBV6-2 or TRBV6-3 and TRBJ1-1, with D unresolved. In germline, CDR1 is MNHEY, CDR2 SVGEGT. This CDR3 is built from 17 residues. V was pared by 2 bases and J by 4 bases, with 20 bases between. CDR3 amino acids: CASSYRGILKEATEAFF. DNA of the CDR3: TGTGCCAGCAGTTACCGAGGGATCCTCAAGGAGGCCACTGAAGCTTTCTTT.

The chain links TRBV6-5 to TRBJ1-6; TRBD1 matches 7 bases. The CDR3 is 14 residues long. The V segment lost 5 bases and the J segment 8 bases; nucleotides outside the gene matches: 6. Per germline, CDR1 MNHEY and CDR2 SVGAGI. The CDR3: CASSTGTDYSPLHF. CDR3 nucleotide sequence: TGTGCCAGCAGTACCGGGACAGATTATTCACCCCTCCACTTT.

The chain joins TRBV10-3 to TRBJ2-1; a possible D gene is TRBD2 (5 bases). The assigned J gene may be wrong: the sequence end matches TRBJ2-7 better. The germline V gene encodes CDR1 ENHRY and CDR2 SYGVKD. The CDR3 is 18 residues long. The CDR3 nucleotides are TGTGCCATCAGTGAGTCGGGGTACAGCGGCGTGGGCTACAATGAGCAGTACTTC. It yields the protein CAISESGYSGVGYNEQYF.

J is TRBJ2-5 and V is TRBV5-1; maybe TRBD1 (5 bases). CDR3 length equals 16 residues. V was cut by 0 bases and J by 5 bases, with 17 bases left in between. Germline lookup yields CDR1 SGHRS and CDR2 YFSETQ. The CDR3 bases are TGCGCCAGCAGCTTGGTGTCAGGGTGGGATCAGGAGACCCAGTACTTC. Translated: CASSLVSGWDQETQYF.

The chain employs TRBV24-1 and TRBJ2-1, with D perhaps being TRBD1 or TRBD2 (5 bases each). V dropped 5 bases and J dropped 8 bases, with 15 bases sitting between them. The CDR3 sequence is 14 residues long. Per the germline V gene, CDR1 is KGHDR and CDR2 is SFDVKD. CDR3 DNA sequence: TGTGCCACCAGTGGGGACCCGTTTAGGGATGAGCAGTTCTTC. Translating gives CATSGDPFRDEQFF.

The chain carries TRBV20-1 and TRBJ1-3, with 7 bases identical to TRBD1. The germline V gene has CDR1 DFQATT and CDR2 SNEGSKA (reference sequence). The trim removed 3 bases at V and 1 base at J, leaving 12 bases unmatched. The length of the CDR3 is 17 residues. The CDR3 loop reads CSASPLTGVASGNTIYF. The CDR3 DNA reads as TGCAGTGCTAGCCCTCTAACAGGGGTTGCGTCTGGAAACACCATATATTTT.